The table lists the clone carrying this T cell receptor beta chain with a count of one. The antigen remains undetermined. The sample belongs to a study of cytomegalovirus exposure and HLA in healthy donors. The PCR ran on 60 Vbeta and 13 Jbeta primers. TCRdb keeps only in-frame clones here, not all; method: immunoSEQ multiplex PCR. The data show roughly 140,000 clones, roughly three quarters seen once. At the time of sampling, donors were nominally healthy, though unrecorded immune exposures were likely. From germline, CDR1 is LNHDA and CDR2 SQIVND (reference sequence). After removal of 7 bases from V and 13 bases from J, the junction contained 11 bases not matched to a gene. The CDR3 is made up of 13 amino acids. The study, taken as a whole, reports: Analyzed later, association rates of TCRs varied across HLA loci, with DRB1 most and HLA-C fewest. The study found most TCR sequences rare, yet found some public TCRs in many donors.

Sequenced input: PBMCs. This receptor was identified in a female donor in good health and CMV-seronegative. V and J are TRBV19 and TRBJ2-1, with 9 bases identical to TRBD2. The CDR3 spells CASTKGGRGGQFF. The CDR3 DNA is TGTGCCAGTACCAAAGGAGGGCGGGGGGGCCAGTTCTTC.